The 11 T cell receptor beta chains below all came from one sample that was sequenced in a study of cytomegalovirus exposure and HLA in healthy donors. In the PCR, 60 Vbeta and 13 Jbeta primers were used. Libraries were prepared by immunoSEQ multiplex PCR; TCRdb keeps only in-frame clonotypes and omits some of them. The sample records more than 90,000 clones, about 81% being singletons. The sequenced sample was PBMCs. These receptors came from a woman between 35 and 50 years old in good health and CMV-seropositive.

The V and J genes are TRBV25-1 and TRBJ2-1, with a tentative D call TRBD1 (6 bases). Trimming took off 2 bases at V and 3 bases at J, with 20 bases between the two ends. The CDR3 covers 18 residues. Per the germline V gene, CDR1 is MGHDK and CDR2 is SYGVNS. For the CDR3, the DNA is TGTGCCAGCAGTGAACACGCAAGAGGGGGACCCCTCTACAATGAGCAGTTCTTC. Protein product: CASSEHARGGPLYNEQFF.

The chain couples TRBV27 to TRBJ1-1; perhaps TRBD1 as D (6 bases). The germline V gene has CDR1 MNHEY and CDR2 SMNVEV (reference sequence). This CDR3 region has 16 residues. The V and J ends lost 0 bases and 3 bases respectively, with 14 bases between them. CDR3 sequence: CASSLSKGGRDTEAFF. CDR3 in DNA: TGTGCCAGCAGTTTATCGAAGGGGGGGCGGGACACTGAAGCTTTCTTT.

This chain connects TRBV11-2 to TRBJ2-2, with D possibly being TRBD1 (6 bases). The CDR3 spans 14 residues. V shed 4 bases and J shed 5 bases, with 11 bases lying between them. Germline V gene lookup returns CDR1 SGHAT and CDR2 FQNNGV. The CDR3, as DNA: TGTGCCAGCAGCTCCATACAGGGAACCGGGGAGCTGTTTTTT. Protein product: CASSSIQGTGELFF.

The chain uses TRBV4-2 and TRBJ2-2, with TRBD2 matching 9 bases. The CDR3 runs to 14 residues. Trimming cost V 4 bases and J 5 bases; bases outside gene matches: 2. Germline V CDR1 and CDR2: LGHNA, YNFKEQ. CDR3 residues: CASSLSGSTGELFF. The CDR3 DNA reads TGTGCCAGCAGCCTTAGCGGGAGTACCGGGGAGCTGTTTTTT.

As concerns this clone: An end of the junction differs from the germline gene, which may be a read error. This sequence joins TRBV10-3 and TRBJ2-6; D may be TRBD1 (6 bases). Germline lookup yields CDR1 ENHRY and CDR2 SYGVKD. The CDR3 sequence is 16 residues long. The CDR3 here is CAVSGQIESGANVLTF. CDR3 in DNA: TGTGCCGTCAGTGGACAGATTGAGTCTGGGGCCAACGTCCTGACTTTC.

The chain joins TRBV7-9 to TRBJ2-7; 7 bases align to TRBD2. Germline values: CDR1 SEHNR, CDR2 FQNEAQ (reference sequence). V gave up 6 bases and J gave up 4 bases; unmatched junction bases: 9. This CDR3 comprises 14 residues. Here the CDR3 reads CASSDGLAGYEQYF. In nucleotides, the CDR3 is TGTGCCAGCAGTGACGGTTTAGCGGGTTACGAGCAGTACTTC.

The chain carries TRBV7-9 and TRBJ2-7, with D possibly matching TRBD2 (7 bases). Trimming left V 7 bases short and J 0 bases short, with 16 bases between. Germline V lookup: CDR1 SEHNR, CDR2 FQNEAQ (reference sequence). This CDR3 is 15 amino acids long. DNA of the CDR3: TGTGCCAGCACAATGGGGGGCGGGGGCTCCTACGAGCAGTACTTC. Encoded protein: CASTMGGGGSYEQYF.

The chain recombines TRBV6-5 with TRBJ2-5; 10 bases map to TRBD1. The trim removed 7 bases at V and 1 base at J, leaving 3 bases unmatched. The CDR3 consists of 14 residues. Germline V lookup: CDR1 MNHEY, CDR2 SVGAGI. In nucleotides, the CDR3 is TGTGCCAGCAATGACAGGGGGCCCCAAGAGACCCAGTACTTC. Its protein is CASNDRGPQETQYF.

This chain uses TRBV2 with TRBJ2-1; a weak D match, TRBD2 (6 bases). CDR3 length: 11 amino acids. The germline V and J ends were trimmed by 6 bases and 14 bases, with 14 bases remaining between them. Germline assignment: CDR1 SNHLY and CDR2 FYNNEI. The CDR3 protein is CASRYPGGKFF. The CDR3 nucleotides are TGTGCCAGCAGATACCCCGGGGGAAAGTTCTTC.

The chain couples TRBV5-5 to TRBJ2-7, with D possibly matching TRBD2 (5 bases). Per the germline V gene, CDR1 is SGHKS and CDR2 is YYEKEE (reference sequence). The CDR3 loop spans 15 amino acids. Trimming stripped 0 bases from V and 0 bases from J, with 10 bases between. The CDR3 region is CASSLGTGSSYEQYF. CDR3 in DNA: TGTGCCAGCAGCTTGGGGACGGGGAGCTCCTACGAGCAGTACTTC.

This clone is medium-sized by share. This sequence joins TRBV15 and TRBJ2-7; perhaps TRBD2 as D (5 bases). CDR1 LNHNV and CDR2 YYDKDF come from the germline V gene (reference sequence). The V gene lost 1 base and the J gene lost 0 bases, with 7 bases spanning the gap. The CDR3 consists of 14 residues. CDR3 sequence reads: CATSRVEDSYEQYF. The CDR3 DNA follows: TGTGCCACCAGCAGAGTGGAGGACTCCTACGAGCAGTACTTC.